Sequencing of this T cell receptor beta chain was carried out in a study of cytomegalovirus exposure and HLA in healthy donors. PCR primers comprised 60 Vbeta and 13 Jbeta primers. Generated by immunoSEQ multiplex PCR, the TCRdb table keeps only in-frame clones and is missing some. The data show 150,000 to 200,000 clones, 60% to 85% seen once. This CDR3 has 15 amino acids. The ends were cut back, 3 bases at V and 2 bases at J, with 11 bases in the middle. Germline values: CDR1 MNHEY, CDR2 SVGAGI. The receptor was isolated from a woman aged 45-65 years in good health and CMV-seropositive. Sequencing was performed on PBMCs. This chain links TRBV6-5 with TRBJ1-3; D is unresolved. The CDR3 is CASSYTPLTGNTIYF. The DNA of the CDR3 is TGTGCCAGCAGTTATACGCCGCTAACTGGAAACACCATATATTTT.